This is a list of T cell receptor beta chains from one sample in a study of T cells in Graves' hyperthyroidism and ophthalmopathy. Using its own MiXCR run on the multiplex PCR reads, TCRdb lists one record per CDR3 protein. This sample has about 210,000 distinct CDR3 sequences, with 17% found just once. Sequenced material: blood. These receptors all come from a man aged 50 or older with Graves' hyperthyroidism. Both conserved end residues are part of each CDR3. The order of the fields is clone size, D gene, V gene, J gene, CDR3 protein, CDR3 DNA. D genes are given only for firm matches. Expanded clones are given a class, and other clones once, few, many or no size at all.

>few|-|TRBV7-3|TRBJ2-2
CASSLSPRTGELFF
TGTGCCAGCAGCTTAAGCCCCCGCACCGGGGAGCTGTTTTTT
>-|TRBD2|TRBV7-3|TRBJ2-2
CASSPVRPQPGLAVNTGELFF
TGTGCCAGCAGCCCCGTCCGCCCCCAACCGGGACTAGCGGTGAACACCGGGGAGCTGTTTTTT
>many|-|TRBV12-3/TRBV12-4|TRBJ2-3
CASSLVRSGSTDTQYF
TGTGCCAGCAGTTTAGTTCGGAGCGGTAGCACAGATACGCAGTATTTT
>-|TRBD1|TRBV6-1|TRBJ2-7
CASYRQGRNEQYF
TGTGCCAGCTACCGACAGGGTAGAAACGAGCAGTACTTC
>-|TRBD2|TRBV5-4|TRBJ2-7
CASSPSGGVLYEQYF
TGTGCCAGCAGTCCAAGCGGGGGAGTTCTGTACGAGCAGTACTTC
>-|-|TRBV6-1|TRBJ1-4
CASSQFEKLFF
TGTGCCAGCAGTCAATTTGAAAAACTGTTTTTT
>many|-|TRBV20-1|TRBJ2-1
CSASGSVPSPDEQFF
TGCAGTGCTAGTGGGAGCGTCCCAAGCCCCGATGAGCAGTTCTTC
>many|-|TRBV7-8|TRBJ2-1
CASSTSLYNEQFF
TGTGCCAGCAGCACCAGCCTATACAATGAGCAGTTCTTC
>-|TRBD2|TRBV20-1|TRBJ2-1
CSARVSPGLATNEQFF
TGCAGTGCTAGAGTGTCCCCGGGACTAGCCACCAATGAGCAGTTCTTC
>few|TRBD1|TRBV5-1|TRBJ2-7
CASSYPGQTYEQYF
TGCGCCAGCAGCTACCCGGGACAGACCTACGAGCAGTACTTC
>-|-|TRBV6-2/TRBV6-3|TRBJ2-5
CASSSSGAAQETQYF
TGTGCCAGCAGTTCAAGTGGTGCGGCTCAAGAGACCCAGTACTTC
>few|TRBD1|TRBV7-2|TRBJ2-5
CASSLVGTGGGETQYF
TGTGCCAGCAGCTTAGTGGGGACAGGGGGCGGAGAGACCCAGTACTTC
>few|-|TRBV3-1|TRBJ2-7
CASSYDGARGEQYF
TGTGCCAGCAGCTACGACGGAGCCCGGGGGGAGCAGTACTTC
>-|TRBD2|TRBV7-3|TRBJ2-1
CASSPGLAGKYEQFF
TGTGCCAGCAGCCCCGGACTAGCGGGAAAGTATGAGCAGTTCTTC
>few|TRBD1|TRBV19|TRBJ2-6
CATRDRVGSGANVLTF
TGTGCCACCCGGGACAGGGTAGGCTCTGGGGCCAACGTCCTGACTTTC
>many|-|TRBV30|TRBJ1-2
CAWSVQLIYGYTF
TGTGCCTGGAGTGTCCAGTTAATCTATGGCTACACCTTC
>many|TRBD1|TRBV6-1|TRBJ1-3
CASSSTGTGAGNTIYF
TGTGCCAGCAGTTCCACCGGGACAGGGGCTGGAAACACCATATATTTT
>many|-|TRBV28|TRBJ2-7
CASIGQEFYEQYF
TGTGCCAGCATTGGACAAGAGTTCTACGAGCAGTACTTC
>few|-|TRBV25-1|TRBJ1-3
CASSDNRYSGNTIYF
TGTGCCAGCAGTGACAACCGCTACTCTGGAAACACCATATATTTT
>many|-|TRBV27|TRBJ2-5
CASSLSETQYF
TGTGCCAGCAGTTTATCAGAGACCCAGTACTTC
>many|-|TRBV6-6|TRBJ2-5
CASSYRRDSLETQYF
TGTGCCAGCAGTTACCGCCGGGATAGTTTGGAGACCCAGTACTTC
>few|-|TRBV20-1|TRBJ2-3
CSAREAGTSTDTQYF
TGCAGTGCTAGAGAAGCTGGGACTAGCACAGATACGCAGTATTTT
>many|-|TRBV20-1|TRBJ1-4
CSARARGNEKLFF
TGCAGTGCTAGAGCCCGTGGGAATGAAAAACTGTTTTTT
>many|-|TRBV27|TRBJ2-7
CASRKVLGQRHEQYF
TGTGCCAGCAGAAAAGTACTTGGACAGCGGCACGAGCAGTACTTC
>many|-|TRBV11-2|TRBJ2-7
CASRAGPRSYEQYF
TGTGCCAGCAGGGCCGGGCCCCGCTCCTACGAGCAGTACTTC
>few|-|TRBV29-1|TRBJ2-3
CSVASGSPTDTQYF
TGCAGCGTTGCTTCAGGGTCCCCCACAGATACGCAGTATTTT
>few|-|TRBV18|TRBJ1-6
CASSPDRQNSPLHF
TGTGCCAGCTCACCAGACCGACAAAATTCACCCCTCCACTTT
>many|-|TRBV30|TRBJ1-4
CAWSAPALGGEKLFF
TGTGCCTGGAGCGCACCAGCCCTTGGAGGTGAAAAACTGTTTTTT